Sequencing of this T cell receptor beta chain was carried out in a study of blood T cell repertoires in COVID-19. Study-level background: COVID-19 samples from acute and convalescent phases originated in the United States, Italy and Spain. The cDNA or gDNA used as material had been derived from T cells, B-cell-depleted T cells, or PBMCs.

In the original processing: Scientists estimated how many nucleated cells there were by amplifying reference gene primers. TCRdb keeps only in-frame clones here, not all; method: immunoSEQ multiplex PCR. The V and J calls and the clone size are those of that table, but D and trimming were determined from the DNA. The sample shows fewer than 180,000 clones, approximately 86% of them seen only once. CDR3 length: 14 amino acids. The V and J ends lost 3 bases and 5 bases respectively, with 11 bases between them. The V gene's germline CDR1 is SNHLY and CDR2 FYNNEI. This clone came up once. The sample taken for sequencing was peripheral blood. This sequence was found in a woman between 55 and 75 years old with active or convalescent COVID-19. The gene calls are TRBV2 and TRBJ2-4; D gene uncertain. CDR3 DNA sequence: TGTGCCAGCAGTGATGGCGGCCCCCAAAACATTCAGTACTTC. It yields the protein CASSDGGPQNIQYF.